This T cell receptor beta chain was documented in a study of blood T cell repertoires in COVID-19. Study-wide background: The United States, Italy and Spain supplied acute and convalescent COVID-19 samples. The analysed material was cDNA or gDNA that came from T cells, B-cell-depleted T cells, or PBMCs.

Germline-derived CDR1 and CDR2 are SGHVS and FQNEAQ. The CDR3 spans 15 residues. V was cut by 4 bases and J by 3 bases, with 13 bases left in between. Per the study methods: By means of reference gene primer amplification, nucleated cell counts were estimated. Sequencing was performed with immunoSEQ multiplex PCR; in TCRdb, only in-frame clones are kept and a portion is missing. V and J calls and clone size follow that table, whereas D and trimming were derived from the DNA. Among about 290,000 clones listed, 85% were seen once. This TCR was recovered from a woman aged 50 to 65 with active or convalescent COVID-19. The sample consisted of peripheral blood. V and J are TRBV7-8 and TRBJ1-5; no definite D call. The CDR3 coding sequence is TGTGCCAGCAGCTCCACCGGGATCCTCAATCAGCCCCAGCATTTT. Protein sequence: CASSSTGILNQPQHF.